These 30 T cell receptor beta chains were sequenced from one sample in a study of T cells after yellow fever vaccination. One entry per CDR3 protein results from TCRdb running MiXCR on the 5' RACE reads. The repertoire holds some 560,000 distinct CDR3 sequences, 17% seen once, with 17% in the top ten. The sequences come from PBMCs, collected around 5 days after the first yellow fever vaccination. These receptors were collected from a man younger than 35 who received the YFV17D yellow fever vaccine.

This clonotype occurred a few times. J is TRBJ2-7 and V is TRBV5-6, with 8 nucleotides matching TRBD1. V shed 4 bases, J shed 3 bases, and the junction held 12 bases outside the gene matches. Germline V gene sequence: CDR1 SGHDT, CDR2 YYEEEE. The CDR3 length is 16 residues. CDR3 loop: CASSDFPGGTYYEQYF. Here the CDR3 DNA reads TGTGCCAGCAGCGACTTCCCAGGGGGCACCTACTACGAGCAGTACTTC.

This clonotype was counted at least ten times. This sequence joins TRBV28 and TRBJ2-7; 7 bases match TRBD2. Germline CDR1 reads MDHEN; CDR2 reads SYDVKM. J was trimmed by 7 bases and V by 6 bases; bases with no gene match: 9. The CDR3 extends over 13 amino acids. The CDR3 is CASSGGSFEEQYV. The CDR3 DNA sequence: TGTGCCAGCAGCGGCGGGAGCTTTGAGGAGCAGTACGTC.

V and J are TRBV19 and TRBJ1-6; the D gene is possibly TRBD1 (5 bases). V lost 6 bases to trimming and J lost 10 bases, with 19 bases between them. The CDR3 loop spans 15 amino acids. CDR1 LNHDA and CDR2 SQIVND come from the germline V gene (reference sequence). CDR3 bases: TGTGCCAGTAGCGACTTCCGGGACTCCCGATCACCCCTCCACTTT. Amino acids: CASSDFRDSRSPLHF. Complete variable domain (other parts from reference TRBV19 and TRBJ1-6): DGGITQSPKYLFRKEGQNVTLSCEQNLNHDAMYWYRQDPGQGLRLIYYSQIVNDFQKGDIAEGYSVSREKKESFPLTVTSAQKNPTAFYLCASSDFRDSRSPLHFGNGTRLTVT.

This clonotype was seen a few times. The rearrangement links TRBV7-8 to TRBJ2-5, with D tentatively TRBD2 (6 bases). The CDR3 has 16 amino acids. In germline, CDR1 is SGHVS, CDR2 FQNEAQ. V lost 4 bases and J lost 2, with 17 bases in between. CDR3 coding DNA: TGTGCCAGCAGCTCCTTGGGGTGGGGACTGCAAGAGACCCAGTACTTC. Its protein product is CASSSLGWGLQETQYF.

The V gene is TRBV23-1, the J gene TRBJ2-2; D call uncertain. TRBV23-1 is assigned to the ORF class and has an uncertain function. The length of the CDR3 is 14 residues. V shed 8 bases and J shed 4 bases, with 14 bases lying between them. Here the CDR3 reads CASHPGDGTGELFF. The CDR3, as DNA: TGCGCCAGCCATCCCGGCGATGGCACCGGGGAGCTGTTTTTT.

The chain carries TRBV7-2 and TRBJ2-7; no clear D. V was trimmed by 5 bases and J by 2 bases, leaving 19 bases between them. Germline CDR1 and CDR2: SGHTA and FQGNSA. CDR3 size: 16 residues. In DNA form, the CDR3 reads TGTGCCAGCAGCCCCCGCAGGTTTAAGGAAACCTACGAGCAGTACGTC. This sequence encodes CASSPRRFKETYEQYV.

This clonotype was counted between two and nine times. V usage is TRBV5-1 and J usage is TRBJ2-2; no definite D call. There are 17 residues in the CDR3. Trimming cost V 4 bases and J 4 bases, with 20 bases left between them. The V gene's germline CDR1 is SGHRS and CDR2 YFSETQ. The CDR3: CASSPAVLGFSTGELFF. DNA of the CDR3: TGCGCCAGCAGCCCGGCGGTCCTAGGGTTCAGCACCGGGGAGCTGTTTTTT.

Many counts were recorded for this clonotype. The V and J genes are TRBV5-5 and TRBJ2-2; TRBD2 aligns across 8 bases. V shed 0 bases and J 0 bases; nucleotides not matched to a gene: 1. CDR1 and CDR2 (germline): SGHKS, YYEKEE (reference sequence). CDR3 size: 16 residues. For the CDR3, the DNA is TGTGCCAGCAGCTTGGCTAGCGGGCCGAACACCGGGGAGCTGTTTTTT. The encoded protein is CASSLASGPNTGELFF.

The rearrangement joins TRBV7-2 to TRBJ2-1; TRBD2 agrees at 13 bases. The germline CDR1 and CDR2 sequences are SGHTA and FQGNSA. Germline trimming cut 5 bases from V and 3 bases from J; bases unmatched to any gene: 1. The length of the CDR3 is 15 residues. The CDR3 reads CASSTSGGGYNEQFF. The CDR3 DNA is TGTGCCAGCAGCACTAGCGGGGGGGGCTACAATGAGCAGTTCTTC. Based on the CDR3 plus reference TRBV7-2 and TRBJ2-1, the full variable domain is GAGVSQSPSNKVTEKGKDVELRCDPISGHTALYWYRQSLGQGLEFLIYFQGNSAPDKSGLPSDRFSAERTGGSVSTLTIQRTQQEDSAVYLCASSTSGGGYNEQFFGPGTRLTVL.

V usage is TRBV4-2 and J usage is TRBJ2-7; D is unclear. Germline CDR1 is LGHNA and CDR2 is YNFKEQ. Trimming took off 1 base at V and 4 bases at J, with 5 bases between the two ends. This CDR3 spans 12 amino acids. DNA of the CDR3: TGTGCCAGCAGCCAAGTTGAATACGAGCAGTACTTC. It specifies CASSQVEYEQYF.

V is TRBV12-3 or TRBV12-4 and J is TRBJ2-5, with a tentative D call TRBD2 (7 bases). The CDR3 is 19 residues long. Trimming stripped 2 bases from V and 8 bases from J, with 30 bases between. The CDR3 DNA reads as TGTGCCAGCAGTTTAAGAGGGGGAGGGATGTCCGGGGGGTCCTTAACCCAGTACTTC. Protein: CASSLRGGGMSGGSLTQYF.

This clonotype was seen only a few times. The gene calls are TRBV28 and TRBJ2-1; D gene uncertain. The germline V gene encodes CDR1 MDHEN and CDR2 SYDVKM. Trimming took off 4 bases at V and 6 bases at J, with 16 bases between the two ends. The CDR3 is 15 amino acids. CDR3 sequence (DNA): TGTGCCAGCAGTTCTTACGAGGAGCCTCCCAATGAGCAGTTCTTC. Translation gives CASSSYEEPPNEQFF. Based on the CDR3 plus reference TRBV28 and TRBJ2-1, the full variable domain is DVKVTQSSRYLVKRTGEKVFLECVQDMDHENMFWYRQDPGLGLRLIYFSYDVKMKEKGDIPEGYSVSREKKERFSLILESASTNQTSMYLCASSSYEEPPNEQFFGPGTRLTVL.

This clonotype was recorded a few times. The rearrangement uses TRBV12-3 or TRBV12-4 and TRBJ1-6; D call uncertain. Trimming removed 2 bases from V and 7 bases from J, with 9 bases in between. This CDR3 is built from 14 residues. This CDR3 is CASSLRDNNSPLHF. CDR3 nucleotide sequence: TGTGCCAGCAGTTTACGGGATAACAATTCACCCCTCCACTTT.

This clonotype has only a few counts. This chain's CDR3 is CASSGTSRYNEQFF. The CDR3 DNA follows: TGTGCCAGCAGCGGGACTAGCAGGTACAATGAGCAGTTCTTC. The chain uses TRBV7-9 and TRBJ2-1; 9 positions agree with TRBD2. The CDR3 is 14 amino acids. With 5 bases clipped from V and 4 bases from J, the junction kept 3 bases outside the gene matches. Germline V CDR1 and CDR2: SEHNR, FQNEAQ (reference sequence). Combining the CDR3 with reference TRBV7-9 and TRBJ2-1 gives the whole variable domain DTGVSQNPRHKITKRGQNVTFRCDPISEHNRLYWYRQTLGQGPEFLTYFQNEAQLEKSRLLSDRFSAERPKGSFSTLEIQRTEQGDSAMYLCASSGTSRYNEQFFGPGTRLTVL.

This clonotype has only a few counts. The chain carries TRBV7-8 and TRBJ2-7, with D possibly TRBD1 on 5 matching bases. The germline gives CDR1 SGHVS, CDR2 FQNEAQ. CDR3 length equals 12 residues. V lost 4 bases and J lost 3, with 7 bases in between. CDR3 coding DNA: TGTGCCAGCAGCTGGGGCCACTACGAGCAGTACTTC. Translated, it gives CASSWGHYEQYF.

This clonotype showed up just a few times. V and J are TRBV12-3 or TRBV12-4 and TRBJ2-2, with D tentatively TRBD1 (5 bases). The CDR3 consists of 15 residues. Trimming took off 6 bases at V and 4 bases at J, with 15 bases between the two ends. The CDR3 is CASRTGPRPTGELFF. The DNA for the CDR3 is TGTGCCAGCAGAACAGGCCCCAGACCCACCGGGGAGCTGTTTTTT.

This chain links TRBV5-5 with TRBJ1-1; 8 bases match TRBD1. Germline lookup yields CDR1 SGHKS and CDR2 YYEKEE (reference sequence). Trimming cost V 5 bases and J 2 bases; bases outside gene matches: 11. This CDR3 comprises 16 residues. CDR3 loop: CASSFQPGQGNTEAFF. In DNA, the CDR3 is TGTGCCAGCAGTTTCCAACCCGGACAGGGAAACACTGAAGCTTTCTTT.

This clonotype was counted a few times. V gene TRBV4-3 combines with J gene TRBJ1-2; D may be TRBD1 (5 bases). The germline CDR1 and CDR2 sequences are LGHNA and YSLEER. Trimming left V 1 base short and J 0 bases short, with 12 bases between. The CDR3 spans 16 residues. The CDR3 bases are TGCGCCAGCAGCCAAGGTGCGGGCAGGGCTAACTATGGCTACACCTTC. Amino acids: CASSQGAGRANYGYTF.

This clonotype was counted between two and nine times. This chain connects TRBV5-6 to TRBJ1-6; possible D gene TRBD1, 6 bases. Trimming cost V 2 bases and J 7 bases, with 13 bases left between them. Per germline, CDR1 SGHDT and CDR2 YYEEEE. The CDR3 runs 15 residues. CDR3 loop: CASSFTGIGNSPLHF. The CDR3 DNA reads as TGTGCCAGCAGCTTTACAGGGATTGGAAATTCACCCCTCCACTTT.

The V and J genes are TRBV7-9 and TRBJ1-2; no reliable D call. V lost 0 bases, J lost 7 bases, and 12 bases lay in between. The CDR3 sequence is 14 residues long. The V gene's germline CDR1 is SEHNR and CDR2 FQNEAQ (reference sequence). The CDR3 loop reads CASSLALTYSGYTF. As DNA, the CDR3 is TGTGCCAGCAGCTTAGCCCTGACATACTCTGGCTACACCTTC.

The CDR3 nucleotides read TGTGCCATCAGTGAGGCCAGGGGGGGCACAGATACGCAGTATTTT. Translated, it gives CAISEARGGTDTQYF. The chain links TRBV10-3 to TRBJ2-3; D perhaps matches TRBD1 (7 bases). Germline V gene sequence: CDR1 ENHRY, CDR2 SYGVKD. V lost 2 bases to trimming and J lost 1 base, with 10 bases between them. The CDR3 contains 15 residues.

This clonotype was detected only a few times. The rearrangement joins TRBV11-1 to TRBJ2-2; D possibly corresponds to TRBD1 (5 bases). The CDR3 is 14 amino acids. Germline lookup yields CDR1 SGHAT and CDR2 FQDESV (reference sequence). The V end was cut by 8 bases, the J end by 6 bases, with 16 bases between. CDR3 nucleotide sequence: TGTGCCAGCTCCGGCCAGGGTGGGTCCGGGGAGCTGTTTTTT. Amino acid sequence: CASSGQGGSGELFF. Filled out from reference TRBV11-1 and TRBJ2-2, the complete variable domain reads EAEVAQSPRYKITEKSQAVAFWCDPISGHATLYWYRQILGQGPELLVQFQDESVVDDSQLPKDRFSAERLKGVDSTLKIQPAELGDSAMYLCASSGQGGSGELFFGEGSRLTVL.

V gene TRBV5-5 combines with J gene TRBJ2-7; tentatively, D is TRBD1 (6 bases). The CDR3 has 14 amino acids. Germline CDR1 reads SGHKS; CDR2 reads YYEKEE (reference sequence). V lost 1 base and J 1 base, leaving 9 bases between the germline ends. CDR3 in amino acids: CASSLTGQSYEQYV. The CDR3 bases are TGTGCCAGCAGCTTGACAGGGCAATCCTACGAGCAGTACGTC.

The table lists this clonotype with a few counts. V is TRBV29-1 and J is TRBJ2-7; D unresolved. The CDR3 length is 13 residues. The V gene lost 4 bases and the J gene lost 0 bases, with 10 bases spanning the gap. The germline V gene encodes CDR1 SQVTM and CDR2 ANQGSEA. The CDR3 spells CSVVGGISYEQYF. In DNA, the CDR3 is TGCAGCGTTGTAGGCGGAATCTCCTACGAGCAGTACTTC.

This clonotype was seen at least ten times. This chain uses TRBV12-3 or TRBV12-4 with TRBJ1-5; TRBD1 might be the D (6 bases). The CDR3 is 15 amino acids. Between the trimmed V and J ends, which lost 1 base and 1 base, there was a span of 8 bases. CDR3: CASSLVTGSNQPQHF. CDR3 sequence (DNA): TGTGCCAGCAGTTTAGTAACAGGGAGCAATCAGCCCCAGCATTTT.

This clonotype was counted a few times. V is TRBV20-1 and J is TRBJ2-7; the match to TRBD2 covers 7 bases. The V segment lost 2 bases and the J segment 3 bases; nucleotides outside the gene matches: 4. The CDR3 has 13 residues. Germline-derived CDR1 and CDR2 are DFQATT and SNEGSKA (reference sequence). For the CDR3, the DNA is TGCAGTGCTAGAAGCGGGGACTACTACGAGCAGTACTTC. Protein product: CSARSGDYYEQYF.

V usage is TRBV28 and J usage is TRBJ2-3; TRBD2 might be the D (6 bases). This CDR3 has 16 residues. Looked up from germline, CDR1 is MDHEN and CDR2 is SYDVKM. V was clipped by 6 bases and J by 2 bases, with 18 bases between them. The CDR3: CASSVEWGVNTDTQYF. The CDR3 nucleotides read TGTGCCAGCAGCGTGGAATGGGGGGTAAACACAGATACGCAGTATTTT.

V is TRBV12-3 or TRBV12-4 and J is TRBJ2-4; perhaps TRBD2 as D (5 bases). V gave up 5 bases and J gave up 0 bases, with 17 bases separating them. This CDR3 is 17 amino acids long. CDR3 nucleotides: TGTGCCAGCAGTCCTCGGAGCGGTATTGGAGCCAAAAACATTCAGTACTTC. Translating gives CASSPRSGIGAKNIQYF.

The chain recombines TRBV7-2 with TRBJ1-1; no clear D. Between the trimmed V and J ends, which lost 2 bases and 3 bases, there was a span of 10 bases. CDR3 length equals 14 residues. The germline V gene has CDR1 SGHTA and CDR2 FQGNSA. The CDR3 here is CASSLYESDTEAFF. CDR3 sequence (DNA): TGTGCCAGCAGCTTATACGAGTCGGACACTGAAGCTTTCTTT.

J is TRBJ2-1 and V is TRBV4-1; 8 bases agree with TRBD2. V lost 4 bases, J lost 2 bases, and 10 bases stayed unmatched. Germline loops: CDR1 MGHRA, CDR2 YSYEKL. This CDR3 spans 17 amino acids. Here the CDR3 reads CASSRLPGGATYNEQFF. The CDR3 DNA reads as TGCGCCAGCAGCCGCCTCCCCGGGGGGGCCACCTACAATGAGCAGTTCTTC.